This T cell receptor (beta chain) came from a study of long-term antiretroviral therapy in people with HIV. The assay, immunoSEQ v3.0, was run at survey level. The method was immunoSEQ multiplex PCR; TCRdb's version includes in-frame clones alone and lacks a portion of them. Altogether about 12,000 clones are present, 88% being singletons, with the ten largest covering 20% to 25%. This clonotype originated in a woman aged 40 to 50 with HIV. The sequencing used unsorted PBMCs, collected 2.1 years after starting antiretroviral therapy.

Here the CDR3 reads CASSEDGASGYTDTQYF. The CDR3 nucleotides read TGTGCCAGCAGCGAGGATGGGGCTAGCGGGTACACAGATACGCAGTATTTT. The J gene is TRBJ2-3, the V gene TRBV9, with TRBD2 matching over 8 bases. The CDR3 sequence is 17 residues long. V was pared by 3 bases and J by 2 bases, with 11 bases of the junction left unmatched. Germline assignment: CDR1 SGDLS and CDR2 YYNGEE.